Below are 20 T cell receptor beta chains sequenced from a single sample in a study of technical replicates of blood from a few donors. Generated by immunoSEQ multiplex PCR, the TCRdb table keeps only in-frame clones and is missing some. The table lists about 97,000 clones, 96% of them singletons. Source material: T cells isolated from PBMCs. All receptors come from a human donor in good health.

The chain combines TRBV6-1 with TRBJ2-6, with D maybe TRBD2 (5 bases). Trimming stripped 1 base from V and 2 bases from J, with 9 bases between. Per the germline V gene, CDR1 is MNHNS and CDR2 is SASEGT. The CDR3 sequence is 16 residues long. CDR3 coding DNA: TGTGCCAGCAGTGAAGTCGGGGTCGCTGGGGCCAACGTCCTGACTTTC. The encoded protein is CASSEVGVAGANVLTF.

The V and J genes are TRBV7-2 and TRBJ1-1; TRBD1 matches at 7 bases. The CDR3 runs 13 residues. After removal of 2 bases from V and 3 bases from J, the junction contained 0 bases not matched to a gene. The germline V gene has CDR1 SGHTA and CDR2 FQGNSA. CDR3 bases: TGTGCCAGCAGCTTACAGGGGGACACTGAAGCTTTCTTT. Translating gives CASSLQGDTEAFF. The complete variable domain, with remaining parts taken from reference TRBV7-2 and TRBJ1-1, reads GAGVSQSPSNKVTEKGKDVELRCDPISGHTALYWYRQSLGQGLEFLIYFQGNSAPDKSGLPSDRFSAERTGGSVSTLTIQRTQQEDSAVYLCASSLQGDTEAFFGQGTRLTVV.

V is TRBV6-5 and J is TRBJ2-1, with a tentative D call TRBD2 (6 bases). V gave up 5 bases and J gave up 2 bases, with 10 bases separating them. The germline gives CDR1 MNHEY, CDR2 SVGAGI. The CDR3 is 14 amino acids. The CDR3 nucleotides are TGTGCCAGCAGTGGGACTTCGCCCTACAATGAGCAGTTCTTC. Translation gives CASSGTSPYNEQFF.

The table lists this clone with a count of one. V usage is TRBV28 and J usage is TRBJ1-5; maybe TRBD1 (5 bases). CDR3 size: 15 residues. The V end lost 6 bases, the J end lost 6 bases, and 18 bases lay between the germline ends. The germline CDR1 and CDR2 sequences are MDHEN and SYDVKM. The CDR3 here is CASSITRVVSQPQHF. CDR3 DNA: TGTGCCAGCAGCATTACCAGGGTAGTTAGTCAGCCCCAGCATTTT.

The rearrangement links TRBV16 to TRBJ1-2, with TRBD1 matching 9 bases. The CDR3 runs to 14 residues. Trimming removed 2 bases from V and 8 bases from J; junction bases left unmatched: 6. Germline V gene sequence: CDR1 KGHSY, CDR2 FQNENV. In DNA form, the CDR3 reads TGTGCCAGCAGCCAAGTCTCGGGACAGGGCGGCTACACCTTC. Residues: CASSQVSGQGGYTF. The complete variable domain, with remaining parts taken from reference TRBV16 and TRBJ1-2, reads GEEVAQTPKHLVRGEGQKAKLYCAPIKGHSYVFWYQQVLKNEFKFLISFQNENVFDETGMPKERFSAKCLPNSPCSLEIQATKLEDSAVYFCASSQVSGQGGYTFGSGTRLTVV.

This rearrangement joins TRBV29-1 to TRBJ2-7; tentative D call: TRBD1 (6 bases). CDR1 and CDR2 from the germline V gene are SQVTM and ANQGSEA. The CDR3 has 12 amino acids. The V end lost 6 bases, the J end lost 5 bases, and 14 bases lay between the germline ends. CDR3 loop: CSVAGVGNEQYF. The CDR3 coding sequence is TGCAGCGTAGCAGGGGTAGGAAACGAGCAGTACTTC.

V usage is TRBV6-1 and J usage is TRBJ1-2; the match to TRBD1 covers 9 bases. CDR3 length: 18 residues. Germline values: CDR1 MNHNS, CDR2 SASEGT. V dropped 4 bases and J dropped 1; count of bases not matched to a gene: 13. CDR3 nucleotides: TGTGCCAGCAGTGCCGTCCCGGGACAGGGACCTCATAACTATGGCTACACCTTC. The encoded protein is CASSAVPGQGPHNYGYTF.

The rearrangement links TRBV7-2 to TRBJ2-3; 7 positions agree with TRBD2. V was pared by 0 bases and J by 5 bases, with 8 bases of the junction left unmatched. The CDR3 loop spans 16 amino acids. Germline V CDR1 and CDR2: SGHTA, FQGNSA. The CDR3: CASSLAAASGGDTQYF. The CDR3 nucleotides read TGTGCCAGCAGCTTAGCGGCGGCTAGCGGAGGAGATACGCAGTATTTT.

The V gene is TRBV10-1, the J gene TRBJ2-1; 8 nucleotides line up with TRBD2. The ends lost 5 bases at V and 14 bases at J; junction bases unmatched: 11. This CDR3 is 13 amino acids long. Germline loops: CDR1 WNHNN, CDR2 SYGVQD (reference sequence). The DNA for the CDR3 is TGCGCCAGCAGTCCTAGCGGGCAAGGAACAGAGTTCTTC. Amino acids: CASSPSGQGTEFF.

This clone was seen only once. The J gene is TRBJ2-3, the V gene TRBV30, with TRBD1 matching 7 bases. This CDR3 has 14 residues. The V and J ends lost 5 bases and 4 bases, in that order; junction bases with no gene match: 9. Per germline, CDR1 GTSNPN and CDR2 SVGIG (reference sequence). CDR3 sequence reads: CAWAKTGLADTQYF. DNA of the CDR3: TGTGCCTGGGCGAAGACAGGGCTGGCAGATACGCAGTATTTT.

The J gene is TRBJ2-1, the V gene TRBV7-2, with 8 bases aligning to TRBD2. Per the germline V gene, CDR1 is SGHTA and CDR2 is FQGNSA. CDR3 length equals 16 residues. The ends lost 2 bases at V and 3 bases at J; junction bases unmatched: 6. The CDR3 nucleotides read TGTGCCAGCAGCTTAATGGCTAGCGGGCACTACAATGAGCAGTTCTTC. Its protein is CASSLMASGHYNEQFF.

The chain links TRBV15 to TRBJ1-3; TRBD1 agrees at 7 bases. The CDR3 loop spans 17 amino acids. V was clipped by 0 bases and J by 2 bases; unmatched bases: 7. Germline V gene lookup returns CDR1 LNHNV and CDR2 YYDKDF (reference sequence). DNA for the CDR3: TGTGCCACCAGCAGAGAACACAGGGGACAACCTGGAAACACCATATATTTT. Amino acids: CATSREHRGQPGNTIYF.

The chain couples TRBV19 to TRBJ2-1, with a possible D match to TRBD2 (6 bases). V was pared by 2 bases and J by 7 bases, with 15 bases between. CDR3 size: 15 residues. Germline V gene data show CDR1 as LNHDA and CDR2 as SQIVND (reference sequence). The CDR3, as DNA: TGTGCCAGTAGTATATTTCCCGGGAGTAGTAATGAGCAGTTCTTC. Residues: CASSIFPGSSNEQFF.

The J gene is TRBJ1-2, the V gene TRBV6-5, with no clear D. There are 16 residues in the CDR3. Trimming cost V 0 bases and J 8 bases, with 19 bases left between them. Germline loops: CDR1 MNHEY, CDR2 SVGAGI. The CDR3 loop is CASSYSTGEGKGGYTF. The CDR3 DNA follows: TGTGCCAGCAGTTACTCGACCGGGGAGGGTAAGGGAGGCTACACCTTC.

The CDR3 DNA follows: TGCGCCAGCAGCTTGGGCCCACAGGAACTCGAAAAACTGTTTTTT. It codes for CASSLGPQELEKLFF. The gene calls are TRBV5-1 and TRBJ1-4, with D possibly matching TRBD1 (5 bases). Trimming took off 0 bases at V and 8 bases at J, with 14 bases between the two ends. CDR1 is SGHRS and CDR2 is YFSETQ in the germline V gene. CDR3 length: 15 amino acids.

V and J are TRBV30 and TRBJ2-7; a possible D gene is TRBD1 (5 bases). Germline V lookup: CDR1 GTSNPN, CDR2 SVGIG (reference sequence). This CDR3 region has 13 residues. Trimming removed 0 bases from V and 6 bases from J, with 12 bases in between. DNA of the CDR3: TGTGCCTGGAGTGTTAGGGGAAGGATCGAGCAGTACTTC. Translated: CAWSVRGRIEQYF.

The chain links TRBV2 to TRBJ2-2, with TRBD1 identical over 8 bases. V was pared by 5 bases and J by 0 bases, with 2 bases of the junction left unmatched. Germline CDR1 reads SNHLY; CDR2 reads FYNNEI. This CDR3 is 15 amino acids long. In DNA, the CDR3 is TGTGCCAGCAGTACGACAGGGGCGAACACCGGGGAGCTGTTTTTT. Protein: CASSTTGANTGELFF.

CDR3 DNA: TGTGCCAGCAGAACTAGCGGGAGTCTGTACTTC. Protein: CASRTSGSLYF. V usage is TRBV6-6 and J usage is TRBJ2-7, with 11 bases that match TRBD2. Germline V CDR1 and CDR2: MNHNY, SVGAGI (reference sequence). Losses at the gene ends were 6 bases for V and 12 bases for J; bases not matched to a gene: 4. CDR3 length: 11 amino acids.

As for this clone: The identical CDR3 is also encoded by other nucleotide sequences in the sample. The rearrangement links TRBV5-1 to TRBJ2-1; D not resolved. The V end was cut by 0 bases, the J end by 4 bases, with 2 bases between. Germline V gives CDR1 SGHRS, CDR2 YFSETQ. The CDR3 sequence is 12 residues long. The CDR3, as DNA: TGCGCCAGCAGCTTGGCTTACAATGAGCAGTTCTTC. Translated: CASSLAYNEQFF.

This chain connects TRBV20-1 to TRBJ2-7, with TRBD1 identical over 7 bases. The CDR3 has 11 residues. CDR1 is DFQATT, CDR2 SNEGSKA, per germline (reference sequence). CDR3 region: CSVDRDYEQYF. CDR3 nucleotide sequence: TGCAGCGTCGACAGGGACTACGAGCAGTACTTC.